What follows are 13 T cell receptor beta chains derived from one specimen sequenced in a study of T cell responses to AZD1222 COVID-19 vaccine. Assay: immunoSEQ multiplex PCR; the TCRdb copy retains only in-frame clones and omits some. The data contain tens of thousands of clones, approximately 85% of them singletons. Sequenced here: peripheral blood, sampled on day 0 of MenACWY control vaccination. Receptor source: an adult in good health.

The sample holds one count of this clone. The chain's CDR3 is CASRDIYQGNTEAFF. The CDR3 DNA is TGTGCCAGCAGAGACATCTACCAGGGGAACACTGAAGCTTTCTTT. The chain recombines TRBV27 with TRBJ1-1, with D perhaps TRBD1 (5 bases). CDR1 is MNHEY, CDR2 SMNVEV, per germline (reference sequence). The CDR3 length is 15 residues. With 6 bases removed from V and 1 base from J, the gap between germline ends came to 15 bases.

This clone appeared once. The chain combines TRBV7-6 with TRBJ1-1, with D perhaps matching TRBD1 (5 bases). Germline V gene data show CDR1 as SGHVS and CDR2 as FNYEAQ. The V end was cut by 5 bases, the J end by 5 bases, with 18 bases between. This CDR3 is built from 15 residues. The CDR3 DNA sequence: TGTGCCAGCAGCACAGGACACCTAGGCGATACTGAAGCTTTCTTT. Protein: CASSTGHLGDTEAFF.

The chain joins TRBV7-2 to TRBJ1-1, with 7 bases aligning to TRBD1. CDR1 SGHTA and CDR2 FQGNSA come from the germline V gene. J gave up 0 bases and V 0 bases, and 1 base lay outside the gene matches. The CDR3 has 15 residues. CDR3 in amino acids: CASSLAGQLNTEAFF. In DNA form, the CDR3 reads TGTGCCAGCAGCTTAGCGGGACAGTTGAACACTGAAGCTTTCTTT.

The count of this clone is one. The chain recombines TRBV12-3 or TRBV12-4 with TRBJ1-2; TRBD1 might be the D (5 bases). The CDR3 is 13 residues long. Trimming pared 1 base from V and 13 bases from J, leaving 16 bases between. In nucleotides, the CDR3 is TGTGCCAGCAGTTTAGGCGGGGGTCAGAAGACCACCTTC. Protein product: CASSLGGGQKTTF.

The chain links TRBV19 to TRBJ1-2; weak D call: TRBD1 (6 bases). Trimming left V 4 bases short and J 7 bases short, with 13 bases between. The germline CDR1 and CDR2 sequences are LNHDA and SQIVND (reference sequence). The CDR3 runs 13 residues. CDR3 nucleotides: TGTGCCAGTAGTAAATCGGGGGCGTCTGGCTACACCTTC. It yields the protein CASSKSGASGYTF.

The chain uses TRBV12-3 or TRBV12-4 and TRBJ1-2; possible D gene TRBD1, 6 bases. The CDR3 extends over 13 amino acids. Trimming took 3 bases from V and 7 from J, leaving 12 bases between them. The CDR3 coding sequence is TGTGCCAGCAGTTTGCAGGGGCGATTTGGCTACACCTTC. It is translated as CASSLQGRFGYTF.

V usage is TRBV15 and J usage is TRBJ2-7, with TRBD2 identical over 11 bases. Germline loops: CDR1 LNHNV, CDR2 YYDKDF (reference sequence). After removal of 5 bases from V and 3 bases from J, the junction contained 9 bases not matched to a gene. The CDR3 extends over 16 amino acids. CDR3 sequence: CATSPQVGTSGYEQYF. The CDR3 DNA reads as TGTGCCACCAGCCCCCAGGTGGGGACTAGCGGCTACGAGCAGTACTTC. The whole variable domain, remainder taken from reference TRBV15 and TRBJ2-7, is DAMVIQNPRYQVTQFGKPVTLSCSQTLNHNVMYWYQQKSSQAPKLLFHYYDKDFNNEADTPDNFQSRRPNTSFCFLDIRSPGLGDTAMYLCATSPQVGTSGYEQYFGPGTRLTVT.

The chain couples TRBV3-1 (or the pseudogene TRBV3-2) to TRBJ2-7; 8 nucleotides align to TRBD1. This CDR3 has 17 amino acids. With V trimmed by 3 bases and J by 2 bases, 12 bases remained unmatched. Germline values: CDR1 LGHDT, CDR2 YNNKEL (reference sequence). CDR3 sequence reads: CASSQRTGTGSPYEQYF. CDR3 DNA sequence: TGTGCCAGCAGCCAGCGCACGGGGACAGGTTCTCCCTACGAGCAGTACTTC.

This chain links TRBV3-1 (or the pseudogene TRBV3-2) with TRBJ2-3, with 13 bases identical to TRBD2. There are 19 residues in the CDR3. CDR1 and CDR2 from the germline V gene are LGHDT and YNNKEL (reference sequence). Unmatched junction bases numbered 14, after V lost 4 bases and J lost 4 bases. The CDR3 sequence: CASSRTSGRFMGHADTQYF. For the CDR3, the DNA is TGTGCCAGCAGCCGGACTAGCGGGAGATTTATGGGTCACGCAGATACGCAGTATTTT.

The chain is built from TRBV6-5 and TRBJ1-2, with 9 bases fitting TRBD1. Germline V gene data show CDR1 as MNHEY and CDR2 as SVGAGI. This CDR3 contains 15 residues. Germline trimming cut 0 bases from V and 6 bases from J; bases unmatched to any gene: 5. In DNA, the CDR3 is TGTGCCAGCAGTTACTCCGGGACAGGGTACGATGGCTACACCTTC. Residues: CASSYSGTGYDGYTF.

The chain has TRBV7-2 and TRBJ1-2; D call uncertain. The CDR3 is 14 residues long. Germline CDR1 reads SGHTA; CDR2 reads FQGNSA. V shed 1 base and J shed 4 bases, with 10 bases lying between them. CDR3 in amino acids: CASSLGSSFYGYTF. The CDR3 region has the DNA TGTGCCAGCAGCTTAGGGAGTAGTTTCTATGGCTACACCTTC.

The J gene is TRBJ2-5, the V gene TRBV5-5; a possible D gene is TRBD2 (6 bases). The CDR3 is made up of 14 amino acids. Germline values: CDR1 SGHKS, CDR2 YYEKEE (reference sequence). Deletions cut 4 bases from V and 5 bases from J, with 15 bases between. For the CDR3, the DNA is TGTGCCAGCAGCCCTCGACTAGTAATGGAGACCCAGTACTTC. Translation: CASSPRLVMETQYF.

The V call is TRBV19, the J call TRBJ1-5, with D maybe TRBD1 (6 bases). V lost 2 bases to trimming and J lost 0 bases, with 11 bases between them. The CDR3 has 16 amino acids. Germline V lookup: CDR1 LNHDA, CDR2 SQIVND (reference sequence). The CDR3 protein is CASSIWQGYSNQPQHF. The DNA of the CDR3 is TGTGCCAGTAGTATATGGCAGGGGTATAGCAATCAGCCCCAGCATTTT.